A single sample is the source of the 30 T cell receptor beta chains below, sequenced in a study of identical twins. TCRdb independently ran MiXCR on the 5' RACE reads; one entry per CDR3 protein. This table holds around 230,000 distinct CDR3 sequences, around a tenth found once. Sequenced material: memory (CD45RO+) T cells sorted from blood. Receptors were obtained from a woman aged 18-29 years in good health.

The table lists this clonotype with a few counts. This CDR3 reads CASSTLLRGRIDTQYF. CDR3 in DNA: TGTGCCAGCAGCACCCTCCTGCGCGGGAGGATCGATACGCAGTATTTT. V usage is TRBV12-3 or TRBV12-4 and J usage is TRBJ2-3; 8 bases agree with TRBD2. The CDR3 runs 16 residues. With V trimmed by 6 bases and J by 6 bases, 14 bases remained unmatched.

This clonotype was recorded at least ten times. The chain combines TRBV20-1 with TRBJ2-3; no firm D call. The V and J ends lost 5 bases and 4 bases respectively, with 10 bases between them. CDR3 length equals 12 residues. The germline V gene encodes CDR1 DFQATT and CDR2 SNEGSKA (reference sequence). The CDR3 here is CSALYVADTQYF. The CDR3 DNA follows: TGCAGTGCTCTTTACGTAGCAGATACGCAGTATTTT.

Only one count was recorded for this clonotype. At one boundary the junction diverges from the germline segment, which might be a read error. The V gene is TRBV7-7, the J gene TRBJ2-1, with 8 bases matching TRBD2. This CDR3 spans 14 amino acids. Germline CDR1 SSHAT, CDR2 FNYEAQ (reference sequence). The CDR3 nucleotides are TGTGCTAGCAGCTTAGCGGGGCAGTACAATGAGCAGTTCTTC. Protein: CASSLAGQYNEQFF.

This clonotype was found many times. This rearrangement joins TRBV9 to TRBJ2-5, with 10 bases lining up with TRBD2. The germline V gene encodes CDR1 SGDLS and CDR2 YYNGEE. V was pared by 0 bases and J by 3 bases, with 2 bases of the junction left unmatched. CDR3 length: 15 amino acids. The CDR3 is CASSVGTSGEETQYF. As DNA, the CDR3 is TGTGCCAGCAGCGTAGGGACTAGCGGAGAAGAGACCCAGTACTTC.

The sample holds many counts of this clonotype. CDR3 bases: TGCAGTGCTAGATTGGGGGCGCGGAATCAGCCCCAGCATTTT. Its protein is CSARLGARNQPQHF. The chain employs TRBV20-1 and TRBJ1-5; maybe TRBD1 (6 bases). The V end was cut by 2 bases, the J end by 4 bases, with 12 bases between. The CDR3 contains 14 residues. Germline-derived CDR1 and CDR2 are DFQATT and SNEGSKA (reference sequence).

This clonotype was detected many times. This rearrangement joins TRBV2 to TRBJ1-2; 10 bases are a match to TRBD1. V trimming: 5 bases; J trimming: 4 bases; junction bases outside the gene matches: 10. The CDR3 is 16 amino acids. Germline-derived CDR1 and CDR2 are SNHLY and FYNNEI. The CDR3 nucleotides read TGTGCCAGCAGTCAGGACAGGGGGTCGCTGACCTATGGCTACACCTTC. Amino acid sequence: CASSQDRGSLTYGYTF.

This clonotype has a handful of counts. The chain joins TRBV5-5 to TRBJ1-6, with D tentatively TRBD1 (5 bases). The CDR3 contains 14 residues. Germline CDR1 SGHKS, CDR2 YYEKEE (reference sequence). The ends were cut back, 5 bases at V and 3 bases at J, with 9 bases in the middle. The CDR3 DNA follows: TGTGCCAGCAGTCGGACATACTATAATTCACCCCTCCACTTT. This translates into CASSRTYYNSPLHF.

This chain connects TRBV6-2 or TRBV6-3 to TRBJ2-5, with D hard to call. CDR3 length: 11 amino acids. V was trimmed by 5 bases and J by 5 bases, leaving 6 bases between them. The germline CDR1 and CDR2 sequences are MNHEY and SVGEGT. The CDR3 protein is CASSLHETQYF. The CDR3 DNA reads TGTGCCAGCAGTCTCCACGAGACCCAGTACTTC.

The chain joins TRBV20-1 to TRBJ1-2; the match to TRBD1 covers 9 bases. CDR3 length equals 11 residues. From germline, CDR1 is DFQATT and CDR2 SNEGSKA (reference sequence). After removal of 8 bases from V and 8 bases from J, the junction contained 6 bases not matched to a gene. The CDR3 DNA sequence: TGCAGTTTAAGGACAGGGGCCGGCTACACCTTC. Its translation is CSLRTGAGYTF.

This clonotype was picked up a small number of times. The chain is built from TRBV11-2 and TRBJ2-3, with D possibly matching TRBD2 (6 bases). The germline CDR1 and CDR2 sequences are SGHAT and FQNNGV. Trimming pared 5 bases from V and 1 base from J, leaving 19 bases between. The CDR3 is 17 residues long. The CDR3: CASSRWSQRRGTDTQYF. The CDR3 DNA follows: TGTGCCAGCAGCCGATGGTCTCAGCGGAGGGGCACAGATACGCAGTATTTT.

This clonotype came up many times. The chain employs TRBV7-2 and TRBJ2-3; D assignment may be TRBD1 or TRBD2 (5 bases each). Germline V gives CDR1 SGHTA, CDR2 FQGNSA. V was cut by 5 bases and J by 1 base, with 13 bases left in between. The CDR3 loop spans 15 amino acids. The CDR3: CASSLTRGRTDTQYF. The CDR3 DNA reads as TGTGCCAGCAGCCTGACTCGGGGCCGCACAGATACGCAGTATTTT.

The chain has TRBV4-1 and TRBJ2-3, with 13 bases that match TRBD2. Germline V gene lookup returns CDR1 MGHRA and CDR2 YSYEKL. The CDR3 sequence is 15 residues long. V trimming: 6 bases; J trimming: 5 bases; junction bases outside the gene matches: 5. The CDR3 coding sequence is TGCGCCAGCAGTCTATGGACTAGCGGGGGAGATACGCAGTATTTT. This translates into CASSLWTSGGDTQYF.

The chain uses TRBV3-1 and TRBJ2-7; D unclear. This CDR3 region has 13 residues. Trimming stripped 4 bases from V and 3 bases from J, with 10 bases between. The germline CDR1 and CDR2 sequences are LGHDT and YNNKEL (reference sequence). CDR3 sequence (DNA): TGTGCCAGCAGCCCCCAACCGCTCTACGAGCAGTACTTC. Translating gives CASSPQPLYEQYF.

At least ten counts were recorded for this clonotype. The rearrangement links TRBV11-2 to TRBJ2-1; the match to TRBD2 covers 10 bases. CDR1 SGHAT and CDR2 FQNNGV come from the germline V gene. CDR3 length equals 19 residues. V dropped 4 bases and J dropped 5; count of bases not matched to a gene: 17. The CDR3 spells CASSYPRGSGRPPHNEQFF. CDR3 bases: TGTGCCAGCAGCTATCCTCGGGGTAGCGGGAGGCCCCCCCACAATGAGCAGTTCTTC.

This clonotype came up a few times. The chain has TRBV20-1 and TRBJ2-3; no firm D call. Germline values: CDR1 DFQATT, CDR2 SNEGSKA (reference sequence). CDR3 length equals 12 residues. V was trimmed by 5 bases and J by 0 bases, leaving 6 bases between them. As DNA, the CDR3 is TGCAGTGCTCCACCCAGCACAGATACGCAGTATTTT. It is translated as CSAPPSTDTQYF.

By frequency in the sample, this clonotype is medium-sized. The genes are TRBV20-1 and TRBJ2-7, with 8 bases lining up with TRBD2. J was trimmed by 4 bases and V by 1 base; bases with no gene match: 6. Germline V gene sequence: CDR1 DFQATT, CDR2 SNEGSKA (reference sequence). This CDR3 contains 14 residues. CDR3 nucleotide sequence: TGCAGTGCTAGAGTTATGGAGCGGGAGTACGAGCAGTACTTC. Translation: CSARVMEREYEQYF.

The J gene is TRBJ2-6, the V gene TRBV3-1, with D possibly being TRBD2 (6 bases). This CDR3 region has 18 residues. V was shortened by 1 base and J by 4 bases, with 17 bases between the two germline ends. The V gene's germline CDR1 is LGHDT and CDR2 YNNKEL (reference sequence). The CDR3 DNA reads TGTGCCAGCAGCCAAGTTCAAGGACTATCGACCGGGGCCAACGTCCTGACTTTC. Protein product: CASSQVQGLSTGANVLTF.

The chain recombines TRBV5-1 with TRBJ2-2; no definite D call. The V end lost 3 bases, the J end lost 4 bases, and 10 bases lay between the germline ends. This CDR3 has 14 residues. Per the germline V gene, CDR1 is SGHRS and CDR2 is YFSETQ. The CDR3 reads CASSSFLGTGELFF. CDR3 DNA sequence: TGCGCCAGCAGCTCCTTCCTGGGCACCGGGGAGCTGTTTTTT. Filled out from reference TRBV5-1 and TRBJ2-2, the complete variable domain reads KAGVTQTPRYLIKTRGQQVTLSCSPISGHRSVSWYQQTPGQGLQFLFEYFSETQRNKGNFPGRFSGRQFSNSRSEMNVSTLELGDSALYLCASSSFLGTGELFFGEGSRLTVL.

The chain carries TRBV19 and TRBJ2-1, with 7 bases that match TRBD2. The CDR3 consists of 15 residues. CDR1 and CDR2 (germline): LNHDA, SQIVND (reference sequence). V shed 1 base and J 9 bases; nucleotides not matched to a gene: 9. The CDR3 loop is CASSIVTSGGGEQFF. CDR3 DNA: TGTGCCAGTAGTATAGTAACTAGTGGGGGGGGTGAGCAGTTCTTC.

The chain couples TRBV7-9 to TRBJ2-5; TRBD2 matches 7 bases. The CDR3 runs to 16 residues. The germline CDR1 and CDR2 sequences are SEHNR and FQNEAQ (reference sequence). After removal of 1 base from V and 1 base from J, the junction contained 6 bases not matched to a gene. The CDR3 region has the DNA TGTGCCAGCAGCTTAGGGGGGGGACTGCCCCAAGAGACCCAGTACTTC. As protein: CASSLGGGLPQETQYF. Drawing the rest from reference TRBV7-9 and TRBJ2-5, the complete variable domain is DTGVSQNPRHKITKRGQNVTFRCDPISEHNRLYWYRQTLGQGPEFLTYFQNEAQLEKSRLLSDRFSAERPKGSFSTLEIQRTEQGDSAMYLCASSLGGGLPQETQYFGPGTRLLVL.

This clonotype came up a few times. In nucleotides, the CDR3 is TGTGCCAGCAGGACCGGGACACCCTACGAGCAGTACTTC. It translates to CASRTGTPYEQYF. V gene TRBV12-3 or TRBV12-4 combines with J gene TRBJ2-7, with TRBD1 as a possible D gene (6 bases). The CDR3 loop spans 13 amino acids. The V and J ends lost 6 bases and 2 bases respectively, with 11 bases between them.

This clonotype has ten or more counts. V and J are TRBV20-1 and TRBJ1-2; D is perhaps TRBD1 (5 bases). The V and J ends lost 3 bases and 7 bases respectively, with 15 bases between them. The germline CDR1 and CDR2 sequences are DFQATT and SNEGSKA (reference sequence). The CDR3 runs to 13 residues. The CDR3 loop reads CSASRQSSSGYTF. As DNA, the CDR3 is TGCAGTGCTAGCCGACAGTCTTCGAGTGGCTACACCTTC.

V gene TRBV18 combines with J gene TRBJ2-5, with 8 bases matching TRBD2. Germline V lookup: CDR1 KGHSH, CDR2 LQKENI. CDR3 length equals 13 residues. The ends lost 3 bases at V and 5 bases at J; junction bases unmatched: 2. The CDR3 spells CASSPGLDETQYF. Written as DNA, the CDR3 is TGTGCCAGCTCACCGGGACTAGACGAGACCCAGTACTTC.

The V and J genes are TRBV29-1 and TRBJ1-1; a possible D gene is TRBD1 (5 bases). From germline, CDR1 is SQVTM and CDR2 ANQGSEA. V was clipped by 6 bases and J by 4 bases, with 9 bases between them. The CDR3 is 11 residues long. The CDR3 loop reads CSVRRGTEAFF. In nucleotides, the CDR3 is TGCAGCGTACGTAGGGGCACTGAAGCTTTCTTT.

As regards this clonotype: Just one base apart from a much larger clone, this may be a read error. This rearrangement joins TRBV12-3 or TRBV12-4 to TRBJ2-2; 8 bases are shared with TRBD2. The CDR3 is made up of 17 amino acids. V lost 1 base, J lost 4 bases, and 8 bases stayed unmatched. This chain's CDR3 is CASSLGRGDPGTGELFF. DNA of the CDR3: TGTGCCAGCAGTTTAGGGCGGGGGGATCCGGGCACCGGGGAGCTGTTTTTT.

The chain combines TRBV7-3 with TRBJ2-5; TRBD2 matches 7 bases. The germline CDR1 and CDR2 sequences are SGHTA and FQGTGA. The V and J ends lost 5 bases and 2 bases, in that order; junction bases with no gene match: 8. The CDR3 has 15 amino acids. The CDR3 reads CASSRLAAPQETQYF. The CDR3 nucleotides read TGTGCCAGCAGCCGACTAGCAGCGCCTCAAGAGACCCAGTACTTC.

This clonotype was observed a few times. Written as DNA, the CDR3 is TGTGCCAGCAGCCAACACGGACCTAGCGGGTCCTACAATGAGCAGTTCTTC. This sequence encodes CASSQHGPSGSYNEQFF. The chain carries TRBV3-1 and TRBJ2-1, with 8 bases fitting TRBD2. The CDR3 consists of 17 residues. V lost 2 bases and J lost 1; bases outside the gene matches: 7. Per the germline V gene, CDR1 is LGHDT and CDR2 is YNNKEL (reference sequence).

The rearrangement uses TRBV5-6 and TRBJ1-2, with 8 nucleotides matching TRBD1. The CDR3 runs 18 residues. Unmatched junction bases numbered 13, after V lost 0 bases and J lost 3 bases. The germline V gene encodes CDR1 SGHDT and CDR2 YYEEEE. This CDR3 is CASSLAGRGPSLYYGYTF. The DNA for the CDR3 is TGTGCCAGCAGCTTGGCGGGCAGGGGGCCCTCCTTATACTATGGCTACACCTTC.

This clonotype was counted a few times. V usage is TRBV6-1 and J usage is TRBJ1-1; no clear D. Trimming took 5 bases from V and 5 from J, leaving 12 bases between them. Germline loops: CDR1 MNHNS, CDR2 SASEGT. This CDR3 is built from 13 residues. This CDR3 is CASSTIGFTEAFF. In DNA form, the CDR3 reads TGTGCCAGCAGTACGATTGGGTTTACTGAAGCTTTCTTT.

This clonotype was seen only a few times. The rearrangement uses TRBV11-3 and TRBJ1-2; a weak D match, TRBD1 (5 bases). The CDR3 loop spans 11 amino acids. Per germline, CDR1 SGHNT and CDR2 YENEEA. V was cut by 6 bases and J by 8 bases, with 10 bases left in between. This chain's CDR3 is CASRGASGYTF. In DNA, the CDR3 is TGTGCCAGCAGAGGGGCCTCCGGCTACACCTTC.